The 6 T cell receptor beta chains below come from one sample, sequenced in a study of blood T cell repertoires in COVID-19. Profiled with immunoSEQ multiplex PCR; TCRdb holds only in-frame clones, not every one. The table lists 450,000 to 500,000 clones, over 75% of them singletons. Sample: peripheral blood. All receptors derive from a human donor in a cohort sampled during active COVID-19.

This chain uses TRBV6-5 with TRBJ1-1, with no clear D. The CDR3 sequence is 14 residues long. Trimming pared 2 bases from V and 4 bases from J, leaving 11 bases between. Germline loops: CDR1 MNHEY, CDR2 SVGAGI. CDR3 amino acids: CASSYEGMATEAFF. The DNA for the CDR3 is TGTGCCAGCAGTTACGAGGGAATGGCCACTGAAGCTTTCTTT.

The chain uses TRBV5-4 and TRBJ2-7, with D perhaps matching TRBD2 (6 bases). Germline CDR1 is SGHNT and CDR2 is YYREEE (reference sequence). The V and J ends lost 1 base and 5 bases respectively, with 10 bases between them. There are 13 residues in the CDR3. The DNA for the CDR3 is TGTGCCAGCAGCTTGACGGGAGTTAACGAGCAGTACTTC. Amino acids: CASSLTGVNEQYF.

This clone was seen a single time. The CDR3 is CASSSPVGGAANYGYTF. In DNA form, the CDR3 reads TGCGCCAGCAGCTCGCCGGTTGGGGGGGCCGCTAACTATGGCTACACCTTC. The chain combines TRBV5-1 with TRBJ1-2; a weak D match, TRBD1 (6 bases). CDR1 SGHRS and CDR2 YFSETQ come from the germline V gene. Between the trimmed V and J ends, which lost 3 bases and 0 bases, there was a span of 18 bases. The CDR3 consists of 17 residues. Complete variable domain (other parts from reference TRBV5-1 and TRBJ1-2): KAGVTQTPRYLIKTRGQQVTLSCSPISGHRSVSWYQQTPGQGLQFLFEYFSETQRNKGNFPGRFSGRQFSNSRSEMNVSTLELGDSALYLCASSSPVGGAANYGYTFGSGTRLTVV.

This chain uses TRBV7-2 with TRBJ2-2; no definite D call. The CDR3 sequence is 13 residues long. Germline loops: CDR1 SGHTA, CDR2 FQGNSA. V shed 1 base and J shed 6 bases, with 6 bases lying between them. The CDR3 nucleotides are TGTGCCAGCAGCTTAGAATGGCCCGGGGAGCTGTTTTTT. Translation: CASSLEWPGELFF.

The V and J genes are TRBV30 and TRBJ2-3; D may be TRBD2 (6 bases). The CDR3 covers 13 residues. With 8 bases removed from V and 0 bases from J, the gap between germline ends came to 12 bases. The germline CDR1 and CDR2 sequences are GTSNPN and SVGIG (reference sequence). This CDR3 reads CAETGVSTDTQYF. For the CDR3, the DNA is TGTGCCGAAACGGGAGTTAGCACAGATACGCAGTATTTT.

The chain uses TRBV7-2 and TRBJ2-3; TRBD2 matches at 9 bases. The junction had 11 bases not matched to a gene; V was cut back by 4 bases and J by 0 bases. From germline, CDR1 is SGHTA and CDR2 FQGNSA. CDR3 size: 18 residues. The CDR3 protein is CASSSTMTSGSSTDTQYF. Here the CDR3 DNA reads TGTGCCAGCAGCTCCACTATGACTAGCGGTTCTAGCACAGATACGCAGTATTTT.